Detailed here is one T cell receptor (beta chain). Antigen: not known. Healthy bone marrow donors supplied every sample. This record belongs to a study of cytomegalovirus exposure and HLA in healthy donors. V lost 5 bases, J lost 2 bases, and 22 bases lay in between. CDR1 SGHAT and CDR2 FQDESV come from the germline V gene (reference sequence). This CDR3 is 18 amino acids long. Broader study findings: As confirmed in vitro, a few CMV-associated chains were specific for CMV antigens.

PCR employed 60 Vbeta and 13 Jbeta primers. Per the original data handling: An analysis performed later counted 72 million or so unique TCR beta chains (roughly 11 million of them shared). Produced via immunoSEQ multiplex PCR; TCRdb's table is partial and in-frame only. V and J calls plus clone size are reproduced from that table; the DNA served to infer D and trimming. The sample gives 130,000 or so clones, around 83% of which show up once; less than 10% is in the top ten. Sequencing input: PBMCs. The chain combines TRBV11-1 with TRBJ1-3; D may be TRBD1 (5 bases). The sequence derives from a woman aged 50 to 65 in good health and CMV-seropositive. The CDR3 DNA reads TGTGCCAGCAGCCGTATCGACCTGACAGCTCCCGCTGGAAACACCATATATTTT. Protein sequence: CASSRIDLTAPAGNTIYF.